The 8 T cell receptor beta chains presented below share a single source sample, sequenced in a study of spatial heterogeneity in lung cancer. Study findings and constraints: The number of expanded tumor alpha and beta chains correlated with mutation number.

Time point here: sample taken at primary tumor resection. Their antigens remain unidentified. TCRdb independently ran MiXCR on the 5' RACE reads; one entry per CDR3 protein. The sample lists some 7,800 distinct CDR3 sequences, around 13% occurring once. The sample was lung tumor tissue, taken at surgery. All receptors come from a male donor with early-stage non-small cell lung cancer.

This clonotype was recorded at least ten times. A library made for alpha chains picked up this beta chain off target, so its size means little. The chain recombines TRBV30 with TRBJ1-5; D unresolved. This CDR3 spans 16 amino acids. Between the trimmed V and J ends, which lost 1 base and 3 bases, there was a span of 16 bases. CDR1 and CDR2 from the germline V gene are GTSNPN and SVGIG (reference sequence). CDR3 bases: TGTGCCTGGAGTGGTAGAACCGGGCCCCTCAATCAGCCCCAGCATTTT. As protein: CAWSGRTGPLNQPQHF.

This clonotype was picked up many times. This beta chain is an off-target read within a library intended for alpha chains, so its frequency means little. The chain links TRBV27 to TRBJ2-1; 8 bases fit TRBD2. The ends lost 6 bases at V and 4 bases at J; junction bases unmatched: 8. The CDR3 spans 15 residues. The V gene's germline CDR1 is MNHEY and CDR2 SMNVEV (reference sequence). The CDR3 nucleotides read TGTGCCAGCAGAATACTAGCGGAGGTGTACAATGAGCAGTTCTTC. Encoded protein: CASRILAEVYNEQFF.

The table lists this clonotype with many counts. This beta chain appears as a stray read in a library generated for alpha chains; its size is not informative. V usage is TRBV13 and J usage is TRBJ2-7, with D unclear. Germline-derived CDR1 and CDR2 are PRHDT and FYEKMQ (reference sequence). The CDR3 is 15 residues long. V lost 0 bases and J 6 bases, leaving 15 bases between the germline ends. CDR3 DNA sequence: TGTGCCAGCAGCTTAGGCCCCCTGGCCCCCGGCGAGCAGTACTTC. Translation gives CASSLGPLAPGEQYF. The whole variable domain, filled in from reference TRBV13 and TRBJ2-7, reads AAGVIQSPRHLIKEKRETATLKCYPIPRHDTVYWYQQGPGQDPQFLISFYEKMQSDKGSIPDRFSAQQFSDYHSELNMSSLELGDSALYFCASSLGPLAPGEQYFGPGTRLTVT.

This clonotype ranks as medium-sized. The size of this beta chain means little, since it is a stray read in a library made for alpha chains. The chain joins TRBV6-5 to TRBJ2-1, with TRBD2 identical over 10 bases. V was pared by 8 bases and J by 4 bases, with 8 bases of the junction left unmatched. This CDR3 has 15 amino acids. CDR1 and CDR2 from the germline V gene are MNHEY and SVGAGI. DNA for the CDR3: TGTGCCAGCTCTCCCGGACTAGCGGCATACAATGAGCAGTTCTTC. Translating it yields CASSPGLAAYNEQFF.

This clonotype showed up many times. This beta chain is an off-target read within a library intended for alpha chains, so its frequency means little. The J gene is TRBJ2-7, the V gene TRBV7-2, with D perhaps TRBD2 (6 bases). Germline CDR1 reads SGHTA; CDR2 reads FQGNSA. CDR3 length equals 14 residues. V lost 1 base, J lost 1 base, and 8 bases lay in between. The CDR3 is CASSLVSGSYEQYF. In DNA form, the CDR3 reads TGTGCCAGCAGCTTAGTTAGCGGTTCCTACGAGCAGTACTTC.

Turning to this clonotype: This beta chain is an off-target read within a library intended for alpha chains, so its frequency means little. This sequence joins TRBV5-1 and TRBJ2-2; D not resolved. This CDR3 has 14 residues. Germline values: CDR1 SGHRS, CDR2 YFSETQ. The V end was cut by 6 bases, the J end by 0 bases, with 9 bases between. DNA for the CDR3: TGCGCCAGCACTACTGGGGCGAACACCGGGGAGCTGTTTTTT. Encoded protein: CASTTGANTGELFF.

There are many counts of this clonotype. Because the library targeted alpha chains, this beta chain is an off-target read whose size means little. This chain uses TRBV15 with TRBJ2-5; a weak D match, TRBD2 (6 bases). Per germline, CDR1 LNHNV and CDR2 YYDKDF (reference sequence). CDR3 length equals 16 residues. V gave up 0 bases and J gave up 4 bases, with 15 bases separating them. The CDR3 bases are TGTGCCACCAGCAGAGATCGAGGAGGGTGGTCAGAGACCCAGTACTTC. It encodes CATSRDRGGWSETQYF.

This clonotype is labeled as medium-sized. This beta chain is an unintended read in a library built for alpha chains; its size means little. The chain has TRBV20-1 and TRBJ2-3; D perhaps matches TRBD2 (6 bases). Trimming shortened V by 3 bases and J by 1 base, and 11 bases separated the two germline ends. This CDR3 has 14 residues. CDR1 is DFQATT and CDR2 is SNEGSKA in the germline V gene (reference sequence). The CDR3 sequence: CSASGSFGTDTQYF. The CDR3 DNA sequence: TGCAGTGCTAGCGGGAGTTTTGGCACAGATACGCAGTATTTT.